This record looks at one T cell receptor beta chain sequence and its context. Germline loops: CDR1 KGHSH, CDR2 LQKENI. Trimming at V came to 3 bases and at J to 1 base, leaving 2 bases not matched to a gene. CDR3 length: 15 residues. The data were obtained in a study of T cell changes during pregnancy in multiple sclerosis. The repertoire was sequenced with immunoSEQ multiplex PCR; TCRdb's copy has only in-frame clones and lacks some. This table has tens of thousands of clones, about nine tenths appearing once. This material consisted of CD4+ T cells from peripheral blood mononuclear cells, taken in the third trimester of pregnancy. The source of this sequence is a female donor with multiple sclerosis, enrolled in a pregnancy study. The chain employs TRBV18 and TRBJ2-3; TRBD1 agrees at 9 bases. CDR3 protein: CASSPRDRGTDTQYF. The CDR3 DNA is TGTGCCAGCTCACCCCGGGACAGGGGCACAGATACGCAGTATTTT.